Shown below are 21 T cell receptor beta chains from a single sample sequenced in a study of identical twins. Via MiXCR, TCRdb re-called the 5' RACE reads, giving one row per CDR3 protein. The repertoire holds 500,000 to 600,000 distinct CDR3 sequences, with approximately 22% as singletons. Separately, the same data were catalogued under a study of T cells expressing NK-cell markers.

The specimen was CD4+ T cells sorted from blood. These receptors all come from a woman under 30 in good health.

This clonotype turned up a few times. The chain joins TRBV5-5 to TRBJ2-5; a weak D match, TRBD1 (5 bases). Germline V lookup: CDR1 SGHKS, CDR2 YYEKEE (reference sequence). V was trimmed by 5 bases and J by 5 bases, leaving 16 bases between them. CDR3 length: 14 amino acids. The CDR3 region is CASRAVTARETQYF. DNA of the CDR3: TGTGCCAGCAGGGCGGTGACAGCCCGCGAGACCCAGTACTTC.

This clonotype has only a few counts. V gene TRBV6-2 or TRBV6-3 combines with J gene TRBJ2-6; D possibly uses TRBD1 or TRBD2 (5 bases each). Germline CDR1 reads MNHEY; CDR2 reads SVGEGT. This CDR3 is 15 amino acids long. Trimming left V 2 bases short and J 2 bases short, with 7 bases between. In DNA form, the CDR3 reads TGTGCCAGCAGTTACGGGGGAGCTGGGGCCAACGTCCTGACTTTC. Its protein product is CASSYGGAGANVLTF.

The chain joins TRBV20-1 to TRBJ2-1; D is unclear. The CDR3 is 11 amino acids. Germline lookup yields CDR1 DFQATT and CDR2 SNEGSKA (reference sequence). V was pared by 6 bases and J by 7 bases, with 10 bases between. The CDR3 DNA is TGCAGTGCGCCCCCCGGGAATGAGCAGTTCTTC. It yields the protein CSAPPGNEQFF.

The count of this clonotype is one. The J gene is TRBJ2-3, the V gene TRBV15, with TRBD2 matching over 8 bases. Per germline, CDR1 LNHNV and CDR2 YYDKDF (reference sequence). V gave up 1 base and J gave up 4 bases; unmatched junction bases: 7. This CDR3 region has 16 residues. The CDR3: CATSRGPAGAPDTQYF. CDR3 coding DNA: TGTGCCACCAGCAGAGGCCCAGCGGGGGCACCAGATACGCAGTATTTT.

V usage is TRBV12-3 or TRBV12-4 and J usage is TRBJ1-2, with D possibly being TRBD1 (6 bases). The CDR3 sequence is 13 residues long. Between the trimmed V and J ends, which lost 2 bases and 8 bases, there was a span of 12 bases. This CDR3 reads CASSLRGHLGYTF. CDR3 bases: TGTGCCAGCAGTTTAAGGGGACATCTGGGCTACACCTTC.

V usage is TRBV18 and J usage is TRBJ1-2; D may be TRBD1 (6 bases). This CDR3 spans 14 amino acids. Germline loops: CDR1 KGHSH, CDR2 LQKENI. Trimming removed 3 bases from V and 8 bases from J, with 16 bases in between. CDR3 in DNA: TGTGCCAGCTCACCGGACAGCCTTATCGAGGGCTACACCTTC. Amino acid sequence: CASSPDSLIEGYTF.

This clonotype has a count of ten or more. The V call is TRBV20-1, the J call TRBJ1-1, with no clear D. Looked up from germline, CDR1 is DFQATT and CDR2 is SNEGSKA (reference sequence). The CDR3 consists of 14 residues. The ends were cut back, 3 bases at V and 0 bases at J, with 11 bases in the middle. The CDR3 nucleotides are TGCAGTGCTAGCGCGGTAGCCATGAACACTGAAGCTTTCTTT. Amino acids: CSASAVAMNTEAFF.

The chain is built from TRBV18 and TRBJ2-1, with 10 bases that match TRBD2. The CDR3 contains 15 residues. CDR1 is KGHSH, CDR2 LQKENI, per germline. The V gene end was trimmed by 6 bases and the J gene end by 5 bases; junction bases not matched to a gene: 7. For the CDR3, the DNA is TGTGCCAGCTCGCCTCTAGCGGGGGTCGACAATGAGCAGTTCTTC. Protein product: CASSPLAGVDNEQFF.

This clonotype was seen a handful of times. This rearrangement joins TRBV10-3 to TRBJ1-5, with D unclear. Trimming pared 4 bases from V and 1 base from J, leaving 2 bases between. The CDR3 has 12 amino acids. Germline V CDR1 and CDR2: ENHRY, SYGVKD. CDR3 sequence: CAISGSNQPQHF. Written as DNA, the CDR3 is TGTGCCATCAGTGGAAGCAATCAGCCCCAGCATTTT.

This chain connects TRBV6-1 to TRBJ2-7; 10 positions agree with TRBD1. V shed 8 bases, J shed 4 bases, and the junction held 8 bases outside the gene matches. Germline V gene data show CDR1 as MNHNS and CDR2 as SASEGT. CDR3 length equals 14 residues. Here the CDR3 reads CASVLGTGAYEQYF. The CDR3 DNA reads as TGTGCCAGCGTCTTGGGGACAGGGGCATACGAGCAGTACTTC.

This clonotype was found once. The CDR3 sequence: CSANLAGVPDTQYF. DNA for the CDR3: TGCAGTGCAAACCTAGCGGGAGTACCAGATACGCAGTATTTT. The chain has TRBV20-1 and TRBJ2-3; 10 nucleotides align to TRBD2. This CDR3 comprises 14 residues. J gave up 4 bases and V 6 bases, and 7 bases lay outside the gene matches. CDR1 and CDR2 (germline): DFQATT, SNEGSKA (reference sequence).

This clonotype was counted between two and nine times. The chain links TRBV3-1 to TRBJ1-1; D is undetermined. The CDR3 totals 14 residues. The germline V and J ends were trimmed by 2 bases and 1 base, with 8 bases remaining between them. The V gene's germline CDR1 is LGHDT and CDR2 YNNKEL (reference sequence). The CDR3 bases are TGTGCCAGCAGCCAACTCCCATCGAACACTGAAGCTTTCTTT. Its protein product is CASSQLPSNTEAFF.

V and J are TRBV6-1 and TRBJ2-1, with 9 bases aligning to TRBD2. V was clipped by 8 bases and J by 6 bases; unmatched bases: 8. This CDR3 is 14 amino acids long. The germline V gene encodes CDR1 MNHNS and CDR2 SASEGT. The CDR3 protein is CASRAAGGPNEQFF. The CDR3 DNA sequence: TGTGCCAGCCGTGCGGCGGGGGGGCCCAATGAGCAGTTCTTC.

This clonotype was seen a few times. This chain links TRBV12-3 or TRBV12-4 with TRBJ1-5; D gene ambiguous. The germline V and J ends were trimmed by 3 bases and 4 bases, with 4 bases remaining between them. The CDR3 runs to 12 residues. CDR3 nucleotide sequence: TGTGCCAGCAGTTTTCAGAATCAGCCCCAGCATTTT. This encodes CASSFQNQPQHF.

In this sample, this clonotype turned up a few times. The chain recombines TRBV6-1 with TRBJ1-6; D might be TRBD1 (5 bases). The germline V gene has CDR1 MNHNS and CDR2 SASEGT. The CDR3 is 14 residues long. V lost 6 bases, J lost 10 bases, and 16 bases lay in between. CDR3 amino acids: CASSPTGGESPLHF. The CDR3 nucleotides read TGTGCCAGCAGCCCTACGGGGGGGGAGTCACCCCTCCACTTT.

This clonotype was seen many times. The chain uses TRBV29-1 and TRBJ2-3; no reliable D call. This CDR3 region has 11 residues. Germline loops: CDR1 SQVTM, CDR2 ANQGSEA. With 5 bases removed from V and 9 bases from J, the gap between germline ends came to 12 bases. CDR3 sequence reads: CSVTTLSTQYF. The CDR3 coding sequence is TGCAGCGTTACCACCTTAAGCACGCAGTATTTT.

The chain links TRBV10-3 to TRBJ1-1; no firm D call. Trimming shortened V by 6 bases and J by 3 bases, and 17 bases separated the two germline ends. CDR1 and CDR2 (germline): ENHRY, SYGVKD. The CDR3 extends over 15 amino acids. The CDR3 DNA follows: TGTGCCATCAGCGCTCGGGGAGAGGCATACACTGAAGCTTTCTTT. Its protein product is CAISARGEAYTEAFF.

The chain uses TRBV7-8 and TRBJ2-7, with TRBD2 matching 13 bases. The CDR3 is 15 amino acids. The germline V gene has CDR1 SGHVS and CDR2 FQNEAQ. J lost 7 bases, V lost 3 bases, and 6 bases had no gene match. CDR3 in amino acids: CASSFPGLAGQEQYF. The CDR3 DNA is TGTGCCAGCAGCTTCCCGGGACTAGCGGGGCAAGAGCAGTACTTC. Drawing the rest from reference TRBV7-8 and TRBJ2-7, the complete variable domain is GAGVSQSPRYKVAKRGQDVALRCDPISGHVSLFWYQQALGQGPEFLTYFQNEAQLDKSGLPSDRFFAERPEGSVSTLKIQRTQQEDSAVYLCASSFPGLAGQEQYFGPGTRLTVT.

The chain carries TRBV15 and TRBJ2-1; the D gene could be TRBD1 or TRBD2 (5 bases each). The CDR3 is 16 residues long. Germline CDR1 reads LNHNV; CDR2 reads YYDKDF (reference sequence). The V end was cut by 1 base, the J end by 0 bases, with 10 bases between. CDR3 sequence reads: CATSRGGVSSYNEQFF. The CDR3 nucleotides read TGTGCCACCAGCAGAGGAGGGGTCAGCTCCTACAATGAGCAGTTCTTC. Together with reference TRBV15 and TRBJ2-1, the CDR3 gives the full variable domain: DAMVIQNPRYQVTQFGKPVTLSCSQTLNHNVMYWYQQKSSQAPKLLFHYYDKDFNNEADTPDNFQSRRPNTSFCFLDIRSPGLGDTAMYLCATSRGGVSSYNEQFFGPGTRLTVL.

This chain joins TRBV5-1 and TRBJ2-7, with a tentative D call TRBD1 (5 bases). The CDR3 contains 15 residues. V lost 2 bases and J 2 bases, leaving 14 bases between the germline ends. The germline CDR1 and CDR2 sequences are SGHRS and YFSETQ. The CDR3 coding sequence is TGCGCCAGCAGCTTCAGCAGGGAAGCGACCTACGAGCAGTACTTC. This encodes CASSFSREATYEQYF.

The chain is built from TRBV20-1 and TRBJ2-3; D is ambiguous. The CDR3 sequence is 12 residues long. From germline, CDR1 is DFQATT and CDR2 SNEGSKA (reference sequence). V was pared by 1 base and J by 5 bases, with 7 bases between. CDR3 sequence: CSARVSIDTQYF. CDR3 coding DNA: TGCAGTGCTAGAGTCTCCATAGATACGCAGTATTTT.